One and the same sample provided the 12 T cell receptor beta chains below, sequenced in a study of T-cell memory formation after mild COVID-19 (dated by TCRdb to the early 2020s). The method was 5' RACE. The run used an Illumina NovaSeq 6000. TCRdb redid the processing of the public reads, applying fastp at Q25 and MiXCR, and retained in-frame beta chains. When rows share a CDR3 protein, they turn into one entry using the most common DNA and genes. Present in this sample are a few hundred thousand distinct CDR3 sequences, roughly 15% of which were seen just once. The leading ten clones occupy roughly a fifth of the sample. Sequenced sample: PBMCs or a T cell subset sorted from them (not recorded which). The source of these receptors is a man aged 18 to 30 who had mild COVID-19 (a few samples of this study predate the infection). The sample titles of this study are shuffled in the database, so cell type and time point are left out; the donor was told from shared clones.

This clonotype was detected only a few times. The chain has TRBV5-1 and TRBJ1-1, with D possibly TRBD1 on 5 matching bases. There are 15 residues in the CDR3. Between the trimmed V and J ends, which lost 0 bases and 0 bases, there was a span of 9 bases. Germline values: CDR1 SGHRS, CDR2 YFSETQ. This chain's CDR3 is CASSLEGTVNTEAFF. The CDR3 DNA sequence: TGCGCCAGCAGCTTGGAAGGGACGGTGAACACTGAAGCTTTCTTT.

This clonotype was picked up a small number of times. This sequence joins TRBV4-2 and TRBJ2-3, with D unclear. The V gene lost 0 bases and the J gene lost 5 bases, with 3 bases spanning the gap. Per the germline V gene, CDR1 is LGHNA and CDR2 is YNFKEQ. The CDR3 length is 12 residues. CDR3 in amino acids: CASSQEKDTQYF. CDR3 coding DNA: TGTGCCAGCAGCCAAGAGAAAGATACGCAGTATTTT.

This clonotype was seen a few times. For the CDR3, the DNA is TGTGCCAGCAGTTTTACAGGCCGGAGCACAGATACGCAGTATTTT. Amino acid sequence: CASSFTGRSTDTQYF. The chain employs TRBV12-3 or TRBV12-4 and TRBJ2-3; D possibly corresponds to TRBD1 (5 bases). The V and J ends lost 3 bases and 0 bases respectively, with 10 bases between them. The CDR3 spans 15 residues.

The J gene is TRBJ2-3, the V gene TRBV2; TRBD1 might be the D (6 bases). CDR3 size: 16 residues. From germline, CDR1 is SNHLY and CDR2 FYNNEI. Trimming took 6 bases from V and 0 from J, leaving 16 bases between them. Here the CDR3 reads CASRFRDTPSTDTQYF. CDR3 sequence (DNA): TGTGCCAGCAGGTTCCGGGACACCCCTAGCACAGATACGCAGTATTTT.

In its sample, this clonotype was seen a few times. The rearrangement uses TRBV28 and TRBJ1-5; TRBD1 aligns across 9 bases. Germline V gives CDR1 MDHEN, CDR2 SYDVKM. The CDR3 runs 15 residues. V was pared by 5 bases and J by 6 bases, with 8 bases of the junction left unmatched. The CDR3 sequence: CASSPGTGPFQPQHF. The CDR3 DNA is TGTGCCAGCAGTCCCGGGACAGGGCCTTTTCAGCCCCAGCATTTT.

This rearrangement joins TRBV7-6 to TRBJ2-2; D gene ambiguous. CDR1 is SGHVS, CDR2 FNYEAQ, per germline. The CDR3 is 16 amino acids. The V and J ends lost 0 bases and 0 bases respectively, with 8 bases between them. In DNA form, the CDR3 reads TGTGCCAGCAGCTTAGCGCACAGTTCGAACACCGGGGAGCTGTTTTTT. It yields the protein CASSLAHSSNTGELFF.

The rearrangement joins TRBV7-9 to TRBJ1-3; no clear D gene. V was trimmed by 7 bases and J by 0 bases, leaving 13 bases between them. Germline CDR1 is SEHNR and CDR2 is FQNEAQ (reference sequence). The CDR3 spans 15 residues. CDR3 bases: TGTGCCAGCATCGAAACGACGGGCTCTGGAAACACCATATATTTT. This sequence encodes CASIETTGSGNTIYF.

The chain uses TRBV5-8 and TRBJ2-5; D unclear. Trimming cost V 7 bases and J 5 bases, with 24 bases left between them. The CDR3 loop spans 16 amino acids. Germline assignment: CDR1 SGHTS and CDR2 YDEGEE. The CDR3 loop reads CASRPGGWYSGETQYF. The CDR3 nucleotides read TGTGCCAGCCGCCCCGGCGGTTGGTATTCTGGGGAGACCCAGTACTTC.

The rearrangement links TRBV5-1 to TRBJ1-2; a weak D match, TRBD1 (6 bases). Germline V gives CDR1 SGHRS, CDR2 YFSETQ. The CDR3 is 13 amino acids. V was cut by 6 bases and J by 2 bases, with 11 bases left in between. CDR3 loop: CASTSDSNYGYTF. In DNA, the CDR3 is TGCGCCAGCACCTCGGACAGCAACTATGGCTACACCTTC. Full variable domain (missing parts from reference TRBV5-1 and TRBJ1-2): KAGVTQTPRYLIKTRGQQVTLSCSPISGHRSVSWYQQTPGQGLQFLFEYFSETQRNKGNFPGRFSGRQFSNSRSEMNVSTLELGDSALYLCASTSDSNYGYTFGSGTRLTVV.

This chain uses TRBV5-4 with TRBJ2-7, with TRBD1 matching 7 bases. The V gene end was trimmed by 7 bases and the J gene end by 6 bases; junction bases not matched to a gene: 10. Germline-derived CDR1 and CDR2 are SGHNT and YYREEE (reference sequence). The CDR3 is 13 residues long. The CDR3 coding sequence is TGTGCCAGCTCCTACAGGGGATGGATCGAGCAGTACGTC. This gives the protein CASSYRGWIEQYV.

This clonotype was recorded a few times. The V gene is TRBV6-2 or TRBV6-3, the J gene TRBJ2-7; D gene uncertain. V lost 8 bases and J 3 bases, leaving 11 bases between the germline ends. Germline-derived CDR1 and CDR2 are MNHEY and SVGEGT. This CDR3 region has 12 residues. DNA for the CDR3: TGTGCCAGCTCCTACGTACTCTACGAGCAGTACTTC. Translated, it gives CASSYVLYEQYF.

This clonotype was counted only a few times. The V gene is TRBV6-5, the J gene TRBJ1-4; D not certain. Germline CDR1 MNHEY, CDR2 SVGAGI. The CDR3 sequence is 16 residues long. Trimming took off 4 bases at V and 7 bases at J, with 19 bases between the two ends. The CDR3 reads CASSSHPTNPAEKLFF. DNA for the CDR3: TGTGCCAGCAGTTCCCATCCGACCAATCCGGCTGAAAAACTGTTTTTT.